The 22 T cell receptor beta chains below come from one sample, sequenced in a study of vaccination effects on CD4 cells after COVID-19. Using viral peptide pools, the ViraFEST assay grew out antigen-specific CD4+ T cells prior to sequencing. Isolation of CD4+ T cells took place after nine to ten days of culture. Subjects were given two BNT162b2 or mRNA-1273 vaccine doses. Sequenced by immunoSEQ multiplex PCR; TCRdb stores in-frame clones only, minus some. The sample records under 40,000 clones, approximately 75% being singletons. These receptors are not linked to any known antigen. The source was CD4+ T cells from PBMCs cultured with HCoV-229E spike peptides, collected after COVID-19 vaccination. The receptor set was obtained from a human donor who received a COVID-19 vaccine.

This chain connects TRBV19 to TRBJ2-5; weak D call: TRBD2 (6 bases). From germline, CDR1 is LNHDA and CDR2 SQIVND (reference sequence). CDR3 size: 14 residues. Between the trimmed V and J ends, which lost 5 bases and 4 bases, there was a span of 14 bases. The DNA of the CDR3 is TGTGCCAGTAGTGCCCTAGCGCGGGGAGAGACCCAGTACTTC. Translating gives CASSALARGETQYF.

This clone was counted between two and nine times. The V and J genes are TRBV7-9 and TRBJ2-1; 10 bases are shared with TRBD2. Germline CDR1 SEHNR, CDR2 FQNEAQ (reference sequence). CDR3 length equals 15 residues. The V segment lost 5 bases and the J segment 7 bases; nucleotides outside the gene matches: 8. CDR3 nucleotides: TGTGCCAGCAGCCCCGGACTAGCGGACCTTAATGAGCAGTTCTTC. It is translated as CASSPGLADLNEQFF. Based on the CDR3 plus reference TRBV7-9 and TRBJ2-1, the full variable domain is DTGVSQNPRHKITKRGQNVTFRCDPISEHNRLYWYRQTLGQGPEFLTYFQNEAQLEKSRLLSDRFSAERPKGSFSTLEIQRTEQGDSAMYLCASSPGLADLNEQFFGPGTRLTVL.

This rearrangement joins TRBV5-1 to TRBJ2-1; 8 nucleotides line up with TRBD1. This CDR3 is 14 amino acids long. The V segment lost 4 bases and the J segment 6 bases; nucleotides outside the gene matches: 6. Germline lookup yields CDR1 SGHRS and CDR2 YFSETQ. The DNA of the CDR3 is TGCGCCAGCAGCAGGGGGACAGGCGGCAATGAGCAGTTCTTC. This gives the protein CASSRGTGGNEQFF.

This clone was found once. V usage is TRBV15 and J usage is TRBJ1-5; D is uncertain. Between the trimmed V and J ends, which lost 4 bases and 5 bases, there was a span of 9 bases. CDR3 length: 13 amino acids. Germline loops: CDR1 LNHNV, CDR2 YYDKDF (reference sequence). The CDR3 spells CATSNLGDQPQHF. The CDR3 bases are TGTGCCACCAGCAACCTCGGAGATCAGCCCCAGCATTTT.

The chain uses TRBV9 and TRBJ1-1; D is uncertain. V was shortened by 0 bases and J by 10 bases, with 13 bases between the two germline ends. CDR1 and CDR2 from the germline V gene are SGDLS and YYNGEE. The CDR3 length is 13 residues. As DNA, the CDR3 is TGTGCCAGCAGCGTAGGGACCTTTGAACGAGCTTTCTTT. Translating it yields CASSVGTFERAFF.

The rearrangement links TRBV6-2 or TRBV6-3 to TRBJ1-1; D gene ambiguous. V lost 6 bases and J 0 bases, leaving 8 bases between the germline ends. Per the germline V gene, CDR1 is MNHEY and CDR2 is SVGEGT. The CDR3 contains 13 residues. The DNA for the CDR3 is TGTGCCAGCAGCCGGAACATGAACACTGAAGCTTTCTTT. As protein: CASSRNMNTEAFF.

The chain carries TRBV7-6 and TRBJ2-5, with TRBD2 identical over 16 bases. Losses at the gene ends were 1 base for V and 4 bases for J; bases not matched to a gene: 3. The CDR3 length is 17 residues. Germline loops: CDR1 SGHVS, CDR2 FNYEAQ. The DNA for the CDR3 is TGTGCCAGCAGCTTAGAGGGGACTAGCGGGAGGGGAGAGACCCAGTACTTC. Protein sequence: CASSLEGTSGRGETQYF.

This chain connects TRBV7-7 to TRBJ2-5; possibly TRBD2 for D (6 bases). CDR3 length: 16 amino acids. Between the trimmed V and J ends, which lost 1 base and 4 bases, there was a span of 16 bases. The germline gives CDR1 SSHAT, CDR2 FNYEAQ (reference sequence). In nucleotides, the CDR3 is TGTGCCAGCAGCTTAGGAAGACTAGTGTTGGGAGAGACCCAGTACTTC. Translating gives CASSLGRLVLGETQYF.

This clone was seen just once. V gene TRBV2 combines with J gene TRBJ2-7, with D possibly being TRBD2 (5 bases). V was shortened by 4 bases and J by 6 bases, with 13 bases between the two germline ends. This CDR3 has 13 amino acids. Germline CDR1 is SNHLY and CDR2 is FYNNEI. CDR3 nucleotides: TGTGCCAGCAGTGGGGAGAGGGTCGGCGAGCAGTACTTC. Protein product: CASSGERVGEQYF.

This chain joins TRBV7-2 and TRBJ2-2; 11 nucleotides match TRBD2. This CDR3 is built from 15 residues. With 5 bases clipped from V and 1 base from J, the junction kept 0 bases outside the gene matches. The germline gives CDR1 SGHTA, CDR2 FQGNSA. CDR3 DNA sequence: TGTGCCAGCAGCGGGACTAGCGGGAACACCGGGGAGCTGTTTTTT. This codes for CASSGTSGNTGELFF. Based on the CDR3 plus reference TRBV7-2 and TRBJ2-2, the full variable domain is GAGVSQSPSNKVTEKGKDVELRCDPISGHTALYWYRQSLGQGLEFLIYFQGNSAPDKSGLPSDRFSAERTGGSVSTLTIQRTQQEDSAVYLCASSGTSGNTGELFFGEGSRLTVL.

The CDR3 here is CSASPGTGKETQYF. The CDR3 DNA reads as TGCAGTGCAAGTCCCGGGACAGGGAAAGAGACCCAGTACTTC. The genes are TRBV20-1 and TRBJ2-5; 9 bases match TRBD1. Germline V gives CDR1 DFQATT, CDR2 SNEGSKA (reference sequence). The V gene end was trimmed by 6 bases and the J gene end by 3 bases; junction bases not matched to a gene: 8. This CDR3 spans 14 amino acids.

The table lists this clone with a few counts. The chain is built from TRBV6-1 and TRBJ2-2; no firm D call. The germline gives CDR1 MNHNS, CDR2 SASEGT. Deletions cut 3 bases from V and 0 bases from J, with 8 bases between. The CDR3 totals 15 residues. CDR3 coding DNA: TGTGCCAGCAGTGAGTACAGCTCGAACACCGGGGAGCTGTTTTTT. As protein: CASSEYSSNTGELFF.

The chain combines TRBV23-1 with TRBJ2-5; TRBD1 matches 9 bases. TRBV23-1 is annotated as an ORF whose role is uncertain. This CDR3 spans 15 amino acids. J gave up 6 bases and V 0 bases, and 5 bases lay outside the gene matches. The CDR3 sequence: CASSQSGTGLKTQYF. The CDR3 DNA reads as TGCGCCAGCAGTCAATCCGGGACAGGGCTAAAGACCCAGTACTTC.

The genes are TRBV6-5 and TRBJ2-5; D ambiguous. This CDR3 is 13 amino acids long. Germline loops: CDR1 MNHEY, CDR2 SVGAGI. V lost 10 bases to trimming and J lost 1 base, with 13 bases between them. The chain's CDR3 is CATAALLQETQYF. DNA of the CDR3: TGTGCCACTGCAGCGCTCCTCCAAGAGACCCAGTACTTC.

This clone was seen a few times. The V gene is TRBV27, the J gene TRBJ1-1, with D tentatively TRBD1 (5 bases). This CDR3 comprises 13 residues. Per germline, CDR1 MNHEY and CDR2 SMNVEV (reference sequence). Between the trimmed V and J ends, which lost 8 bases and 1 base, there was a span of 11 bases. The CDR3 DNA reads TGTGCCAGCTGCGACAGACCGAACACTGAAGCTTTCTTT. It yields the protein CASCDRPNTEAFF.

This chain connects TRBV27 to TRBJ1-1; D is unclear. V shed 3 bases and J shed 1 base, with 6 bases lying between them. This CDR3 has 13 residues. Per germline, CDR1 MNHEY and CDR2 SMNVEV (reference sequence). CDR3 sequence: CASSFNQNTEAFF. The CDR3 DNA reads as TGTGCCAGCAGTTTTAATCAGAACACTGAAGCTTTCTTT.

The CDR3 loop reads CAISVGQVDTEAFF. The CDR3 DNA reads as TGTGCCATCAGCGTTGGACAGGTCGACACTGAAGCTTTCTTT. The rearrangement links TRBV10-3 to TRBJ1-1; TRBD1 agrees at 7 bases. Germline V gene data show CDR1 as ENHRY and CDR2 as SYGVKD. The length of the CDR3 is 14 residues. The V segment lost 6 bases and the J segment 3 bases; nucleotides outside the gene matches: 7.

As for this clone: A junction boundary mismatches the germline segment, possibly from a read error. V usage is TRBV12-3 or TRBV12-4 and J usage is TRBJ2-5; D remains ambiguous. The CDR3 consists of 13 residues. DNA for the CDR3: TGTGCCAGCAGTTCCTATATGGAAGAAACCCAGTACTTC. Protein: CASSSYMEETQYF.

The chain joins TRBV6-6 to TRBJ2-1; D is possibly TRBD2 (6 bases). The V gene's germline CDR1 is MNHNY and CDR2 SVGAGI (reference sequence). The CDR3 runs 16 residues. V dropped 5 bases and J dropped 8 bases, with 22 bases sitting between them. CDR3 residues: CASSPLAVSSRHEQFF. CDR3 coding DNA: TGTGCCAGCAGTCCCTTAGCGGTATCGAGTCGACATGAGCAGTTCTTC.

The rearrangement links TRBV11-2 to TRBJ2-5, with D possibly matching TRBD2 (5 bases). Germline V gene sequence: CDR1 SGHAT, CDR2 FQNNGV. V was trimmed by 4 bases and J by 5 bases, leaving 14 bases between them. The CDR3 extends over 14 amino acids. The CDR3 nucleotides read TGTGCCAGCAGCTCCCCACGGGGATGGGAGACCCAGTACTTC. Encoded protein: CASSSPRGWETQYF.

Only one count was recorded for this clone. V is TRBV27 and J is TRBJ2-5; 14 positions match TRBD2. CDR1 and CDR2 from the germline V gene are MNHEY and SMNVEV (reference sequence). CDR3 length: 15 amino acids. V was clipped by 6 bases and J by 5 bases; unmatched bases: 5. CDR3: CASRTGLAGAETQYF. The CDR3 DNA sequence: TGTGCCAGCAGGACGGGACTAGCGGGAGCGGAGACCCAGTACTTC.

This rearrangement joins TRBV23-1 to TRBJ1-4; 10 bases line up with TRBD1. TRBV23-1 is marked as an open reading frame, function uncertain. After removal of 2 bases from V and 0 bases from J, the junction contained 6 bases not matched to a gene. The CDR3 covers 18 residues. The CDR3 spells CASSQDGDRGTTNEKLFF. Written as DNA, the CDR3 is TGCGCCAGCAGTCAAGATGGGGACAGGGGTACAACTAATGAAAAACTGTTTTTT.